These 2 T cell receptor beta chains originate from one sample sequenced in a study of OX40 agonist ivuxolimab in advanced cancers. TCRdb keeps only in-frame clones here, not all; method: immunoSEQ multiplex PCR. The sample contains about 73,000 clones, 88% of which appear only once. Sequences were derived from CD4+ or CD8+ T cells sorted from blood, sampled in a trial of the OX40 agonist ivuxolimab. The receptors were sampled from an adult with an advanced solid tumor such as melanoma, head and neck, liver or kidney cancer.

The V call is TRBV18, the J call TRBJ2-3; 9 bases map to TRBD1. The CDR3 length is 15 residues. CDR1 is KGHSH, CDR2 LQKENI, per germline. V was clipped by 5 bases and J by 5 bases; unmatched bases: 8. CDR3 residues: CASSIGTGKRDTQYF. The CDR3 bases are TGTGCCAGCTCAATCGGGACAGGGAAGAGAGATACGCAGTATTTT.

The chain uses TRBV6-4 and TRBJ2-3, with D perhaps TRBD2 (5 bases). The CDR3 consists of 14 residues. V lost 6 bases, J lost 2 bases, and 12 bases lay in between. The germline CDR1 and CDR2 sequences are MRHNA and SNTAGT. DNA for the CDR3: TGTGCCAGCAGCCCTGGGAGCCTCACAGATACGCAGTATTTT. Residues: CASSPGSLTDTQYF.